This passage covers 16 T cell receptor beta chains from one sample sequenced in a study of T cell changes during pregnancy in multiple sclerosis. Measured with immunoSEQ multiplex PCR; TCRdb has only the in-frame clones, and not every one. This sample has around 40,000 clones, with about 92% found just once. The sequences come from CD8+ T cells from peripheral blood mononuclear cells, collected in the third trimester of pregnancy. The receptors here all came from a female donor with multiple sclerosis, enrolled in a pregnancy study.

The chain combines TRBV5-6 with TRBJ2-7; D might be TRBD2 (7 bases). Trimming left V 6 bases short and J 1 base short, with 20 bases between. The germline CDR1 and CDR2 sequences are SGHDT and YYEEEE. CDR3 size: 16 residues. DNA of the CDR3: TGTGCCAGCAACCCCCCTCCGGGGGGCGATTCCTACGAGCAGTACTTC. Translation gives CASNPPPGGDSYEQYF.

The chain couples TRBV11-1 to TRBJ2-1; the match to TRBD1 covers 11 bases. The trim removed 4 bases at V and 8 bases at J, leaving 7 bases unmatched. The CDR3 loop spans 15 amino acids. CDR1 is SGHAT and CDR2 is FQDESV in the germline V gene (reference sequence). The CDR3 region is CASSSGQGAKDEQFF. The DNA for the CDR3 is TGTGCCAGCAGCTCAGGACAGGGGGCTAAGGATGAGCAGTTCTTC.

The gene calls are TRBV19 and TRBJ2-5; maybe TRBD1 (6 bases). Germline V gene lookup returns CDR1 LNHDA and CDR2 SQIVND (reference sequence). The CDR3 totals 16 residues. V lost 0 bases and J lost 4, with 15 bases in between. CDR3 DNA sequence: TGTGCCAGTAGTATAGACTTAACAGGGAGAGGAGAGACCCAGTACTTC. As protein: CASSIDLTGRGETQYF.

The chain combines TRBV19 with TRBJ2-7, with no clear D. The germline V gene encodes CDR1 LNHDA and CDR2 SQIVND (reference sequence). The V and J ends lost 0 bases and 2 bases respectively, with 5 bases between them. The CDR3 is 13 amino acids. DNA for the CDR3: TGTGCCAGTAGTATAGATCCCGCCTACGAGCAGTACTTC. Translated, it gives CASSIDPAYEQYF.

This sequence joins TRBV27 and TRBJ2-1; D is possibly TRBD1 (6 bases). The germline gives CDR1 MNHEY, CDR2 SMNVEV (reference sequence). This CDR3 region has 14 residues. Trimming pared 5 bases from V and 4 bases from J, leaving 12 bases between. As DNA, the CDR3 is TGTGCCAGCAGTCTCCGGGACACTTACAATGAGCAGTTCTTC. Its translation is CASSLRDTYNEQFF.

The CDR3 DNA follows: TGTGCCATCAGCCAGGGTAACACCATCTATGGCTACACCTTC. Translation gives CAISQGNTIYGYTF. The chain employs TRBV10-3 and TRBJ1-2; perhaps TRBD1 as D (5 bases). Trimming shortened V by 6 bases and J by 4 bases, and 15 bases separated the two germline ends. CDR3 length: 14 residues. CDR1 and CDR2 (germline): ENHRY, SYGVKD.

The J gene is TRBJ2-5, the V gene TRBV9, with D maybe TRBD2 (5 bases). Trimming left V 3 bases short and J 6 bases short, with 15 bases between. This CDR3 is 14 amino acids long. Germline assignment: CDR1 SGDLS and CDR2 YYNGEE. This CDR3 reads CASSEDSGPKTQYF. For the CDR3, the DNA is TGTGCCAGCAGCGAGGACTCTGGTCCAAAGACCCAGTACTTC.

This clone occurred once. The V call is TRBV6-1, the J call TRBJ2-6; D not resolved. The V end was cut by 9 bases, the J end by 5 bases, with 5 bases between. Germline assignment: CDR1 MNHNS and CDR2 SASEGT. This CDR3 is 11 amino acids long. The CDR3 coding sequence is TGTGCCAGTTTTAGGGCCAACGTCCTGACTTTC. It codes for CASFRANVLTF.

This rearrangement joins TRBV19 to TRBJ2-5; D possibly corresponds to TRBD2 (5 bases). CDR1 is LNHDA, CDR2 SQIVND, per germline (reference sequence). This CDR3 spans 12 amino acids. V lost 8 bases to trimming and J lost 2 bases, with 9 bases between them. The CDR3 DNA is TGTGCCAGTCGGGGTGGTCAAGAGACCCAGTACTTC. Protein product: CASRGGQETQYF.

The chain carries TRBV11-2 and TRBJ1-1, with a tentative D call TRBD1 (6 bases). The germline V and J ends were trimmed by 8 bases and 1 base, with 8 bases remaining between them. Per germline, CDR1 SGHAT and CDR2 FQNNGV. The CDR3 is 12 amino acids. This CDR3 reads CASSTGNTEAFF. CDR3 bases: TGTGCCAGCTCGACAGGGAACACTGAAGCTTTCTTT.

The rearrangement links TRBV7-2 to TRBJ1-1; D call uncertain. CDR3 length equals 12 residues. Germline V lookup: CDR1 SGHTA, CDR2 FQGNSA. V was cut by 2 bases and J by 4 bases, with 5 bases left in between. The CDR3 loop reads CASSLILTEAFF. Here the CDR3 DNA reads TGTGCCAGCAGCTTAATCCTCACTGAAGCTTTCTTT.

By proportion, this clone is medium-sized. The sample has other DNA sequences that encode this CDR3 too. The CDR3 DNA is TGTGCCAGCAGCCAAGATCGGGGGGGCCCAGATACGCAGTATTTT. Residues: CASSQDRGGPDTQYF. The genes are TRBV4-2 and TRBJ2-3, with 8 positions matching TRBD2. CDR3 length: 15 amino acids. Trimming cost V 0 bases and J 4 bases; bases outside gene matches: 3. Germline V lookup: CDR1 LGHNA, CDR2 YNFKEQ.

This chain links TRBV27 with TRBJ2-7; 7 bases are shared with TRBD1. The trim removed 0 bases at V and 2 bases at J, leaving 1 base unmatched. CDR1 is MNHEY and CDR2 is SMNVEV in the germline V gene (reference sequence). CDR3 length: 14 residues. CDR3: CASSLSGGTYEQYF. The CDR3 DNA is TGTGCCAGCAGTTTATCAGGGGGCACCTACGAGCAGTACTTC.

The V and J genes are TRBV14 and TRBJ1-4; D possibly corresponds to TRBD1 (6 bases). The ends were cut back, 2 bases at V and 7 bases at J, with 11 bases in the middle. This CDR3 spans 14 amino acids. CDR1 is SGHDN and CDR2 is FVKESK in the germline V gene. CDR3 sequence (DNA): TGTGCCAGCAGCCAACAGGGGTCGAGTGAAAAACTGTTTTTT. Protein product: CASSQQGSSEKLFF.

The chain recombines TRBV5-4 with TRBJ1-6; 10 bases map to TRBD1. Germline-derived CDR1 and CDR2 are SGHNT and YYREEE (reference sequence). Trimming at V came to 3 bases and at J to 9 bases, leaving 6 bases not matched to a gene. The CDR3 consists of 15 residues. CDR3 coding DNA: TGTGCCAGCAGCTCGGAGGGGACAGGGGTTTCACCCCTCCACTTT. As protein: CASSSEGTGVSPLHF.

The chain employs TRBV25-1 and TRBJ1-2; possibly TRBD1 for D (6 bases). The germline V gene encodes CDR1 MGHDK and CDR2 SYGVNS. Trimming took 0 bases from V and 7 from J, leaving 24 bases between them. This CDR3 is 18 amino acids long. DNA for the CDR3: TGTGCCAGCAGTGAATATCCAGTATGGGGACACGAACCGGGTGGCTACACCTTC. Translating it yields CASSEYPVWGHEPGGYTF.